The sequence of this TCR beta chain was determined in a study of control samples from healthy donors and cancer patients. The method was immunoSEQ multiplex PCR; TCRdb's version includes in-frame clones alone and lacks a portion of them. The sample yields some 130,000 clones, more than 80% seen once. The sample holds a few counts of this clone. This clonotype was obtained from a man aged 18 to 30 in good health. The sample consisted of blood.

The CDR3 sequence: CASSYLPGRDEKLFF. CDR3 DNA: TGTGCCAGCAGTTACCTGCCGGGACGGGATGAAAAACTGTTTTTT. The J gene is TRBJ1-4, the V gene TRBV6-6, with D possibly matching TRBD1 (5 bases). Per the germline V gene, CDR1 is MNHNY and CDR2 is SVGAGI (reference sequence). V shed 2 bases and J shed 6 bases, with 13 bases lying between them. The CDR3 contains 15 residues.